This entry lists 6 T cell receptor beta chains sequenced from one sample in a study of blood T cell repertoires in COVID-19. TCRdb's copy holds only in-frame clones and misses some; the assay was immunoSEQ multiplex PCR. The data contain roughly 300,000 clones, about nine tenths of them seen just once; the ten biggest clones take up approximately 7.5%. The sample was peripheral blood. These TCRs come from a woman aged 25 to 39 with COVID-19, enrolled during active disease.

CDR3 DNA: TGTGCCAGCAGCCTCGGGGGCTATGGCTACACCTTC. Protein product: CASSLGGYGYTF. This chain links TRBV7-8 with TRBJ1-2; TRBD1 is a possible D gene (5 bases). The CDR3 is 12 residues long. Germline CDR1 reads SGHVS; CDR2 reads FQNEAQ. Trimming cost V 5 bases and J 4 bases, with 8 bases left between them.

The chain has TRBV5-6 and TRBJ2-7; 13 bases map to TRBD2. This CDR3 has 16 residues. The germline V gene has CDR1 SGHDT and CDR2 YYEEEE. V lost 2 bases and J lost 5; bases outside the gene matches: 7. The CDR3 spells CASSFRTSGSIDEQYF. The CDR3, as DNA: TGTGCCAGCAGCTTCCGGACTAGCGGGAGTATCGACGAGCAGTACTTC.

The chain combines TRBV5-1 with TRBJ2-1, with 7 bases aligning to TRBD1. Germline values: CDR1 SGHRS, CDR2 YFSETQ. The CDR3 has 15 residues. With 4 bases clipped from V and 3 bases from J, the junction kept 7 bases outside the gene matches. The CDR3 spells CASSPPWDSYNEQFF. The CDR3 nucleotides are TGCGCCAGCAGCCCCCCGTGGGACAGCTACAATGAGCAGTTCTTC.

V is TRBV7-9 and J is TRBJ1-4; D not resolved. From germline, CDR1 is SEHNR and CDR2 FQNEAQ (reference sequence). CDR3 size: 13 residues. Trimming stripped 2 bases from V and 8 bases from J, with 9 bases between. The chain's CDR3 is CASSLYQAEKLFF. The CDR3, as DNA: TGTGCCAGCAGCTTATATCAGGCAGAAAAACTGTTTTTT.

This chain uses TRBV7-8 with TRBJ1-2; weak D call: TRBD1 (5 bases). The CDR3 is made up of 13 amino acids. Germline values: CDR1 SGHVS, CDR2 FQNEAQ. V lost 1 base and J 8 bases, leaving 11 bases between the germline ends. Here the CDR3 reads CASSLDRTRGYTF. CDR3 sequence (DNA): TGTGCCAGCAGCTTAGACAGGACAAGAGGCTACACCTTC.

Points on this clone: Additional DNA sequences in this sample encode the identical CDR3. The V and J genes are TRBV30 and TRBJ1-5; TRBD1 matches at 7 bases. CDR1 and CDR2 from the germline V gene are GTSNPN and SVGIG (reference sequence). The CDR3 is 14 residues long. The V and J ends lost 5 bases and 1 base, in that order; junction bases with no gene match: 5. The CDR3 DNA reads TGTGCCTGGTCTGCAGGGGGAAGCAATCAGCCCCAGCATTTT. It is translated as CAWSAGGSNQPQHF.